One and the same sample provided the 24 T cell receptor beta chains below, sequenced in a study of shared clonotypes between healthy human individuals (dated by TCRdb to 2018 to 2021). The protocol used for the library was the immunoSEQ multiplex PCR assay. TCRdb carries this immuneACCESS record with in-frame sequences only. Its versions omit some clonotypes, under half of them owing to an unresolved V gene in the studies checked, with the rest unexplained. This sample lists roughly 2.5 million clones; roughly 92% were detected once. The top ten clonotypes cover about 0.13% of the sample. Source material: naive CD4+ T cells sorted from blood. The cell subset or site label corresponds to: CD45RA+ positively selected. All receptors come from a man between 18 and 29 years old in good health.

The V call is TRBV7-2, the J call TRBJ2-7; weak D call: TRBD1 (6 bases). Germline V CDR1 and CDR2: SGHTA, FQGNSA. This CDR3 is 15 amino acids long. Trimming pared 6 bases from V and 3 bases from J, leaving 18 bases between. The CDR3 coding sequence is TGTGCCAGCAGAAGATCCGGGACACCTAACTACGAGCAGTACTTC. It codes for CASRRSGTPNYEQYF.

The V gene is TRBV6-5, the J gene TRBJ1-2, with TRBD1 matching 7 bases. The CDR3 totals 15 residues. Trimming took 4 bases from V and 4 from J; bases not matched to a gene: 9. Germline CDR1 reads MNHEY; CDR2 reads SVGAGI. In nucleotides, the CDR3 is TGTGCCAGCAGTTCAGACAGGGCCCCCTTCTATGGCTACACCTTC. This sequence encodes CASSSDRAPFYGYTF.

This rearrangement joins TRBV6-5 to TRBJ2-1; 8 bases align to TRBD2. The CDR3 loop spans 15 amino acids. Germline V gene data show CDR1 as MNHEY and CDR2 as SVGAGI. V lost 6 bases and J lost 7; bases outside the gene matches: 11. The CDR3 DNA is TGTGCCAGCAGACCCTTCCGCGGGGGGTTTAATGAGCAGTTCTTC. Its protein product is CASRPFRGGFNEQFF.

The gene calls are TRBV15 and TRBJ1-4, with 7 bases lining up with TRBD1. V lost 0 bases to trimming and J lost 5 bases; unmatched junction nucleotides: 3. Germline CDR1 is LNHNV and CDR2 is YYDKDF (reference sequence). CDR3 length: 15 amino acids. The CDR3 nucleotides read TGTGCCACCAGCAGAGAGGGACAGAGAAATGAAAAACTGTTTTTT. Translating it yields CATSREGQRNEKLFF.

This chain connects TRBV29-1 to TRBJ2-1, with D perhaps TRBD1 (5 bases). Between the trimmed V and J ends, which lost 5 bases and 8 bases, there was a span of 16 bases. Per germline, CDR1 SQVTM and CDR2 ANQGSEA. This CDR3 spans 13 amino acids. CDR3 coding DNA: TGCAGCGTTTCGTCCAGGGCTAATTATGAGCAGTTCTTC. It encodes CSVSSRANYEQFF.

The J gene is TRBJ1-5, the V gene TRBV6-5; 10 bases line up with TRBD1. Trimming took 6 bases from V and 4 from J; bases not matched to a gene: 6. This CDR3 region has 15 residues. Per germline, CDR1 MNHEY and CDR2 SVGAGI. The CDR3 region is CASRESGQGNQPQHF. CDR3 in DNA: TGTGCCAGCAGGGAATCGGGACAGGGGAATCAGCCCCAGCATTTT.

The rearrangement uses TRBV7-9 and TRBJ1-2; TRBD1 might be the D (6 bases). The germline V gene has CDR1 SEHNR and CDR2 FQNEAQ (reference sequence). V was pared by 2 bases and J by 7 bases, with 14 bases between. The CDR3 has 14 residues. The CDR3 DNA reads TGTGCCAGCAGCTTAAGGGGGACGGAACGTGGCTACACCTTC. Its translation is CASSLRGTERGYTF.

The rearrangement joins TRBV6-5 to TRBJ1-4; weak D call: TRBD1 (5 bases). The CDR3 contains 13 residues. Trimming stripped 9 bases from V and 2 bases from J, with 10 bases between. Germline CDR1 MNHEY, CDR2 SVGAGI. CDR3 nucleotides: TGTGCCAGTTCGGGACTGACTAATGAAAAACTGTTTTTT. It specifies CASSGLTNEKLFF.

The sample holds one count of this clone. The chain links TRBV27 to TRBJ2-7; 9 nucleotides agree with TRBD2. This CDR3 region has 14 residues. Germline lookup yields CDR1 MNHEY and CDR2 SMNVEV (reference sequence). With V trimmed by 7 bases and J by 2 bases, 6 bases remained unmatched. The CDR3 protein is CASMAAGGTYEQYF. The CDR3 region has the DNA TGTGCCAGCATGGCAGCGGGGGGCACCTACGAGCAGTACTTC.

The V and J genes are TRBV6-6 and TRBJ2-7, with 15 bases matching TRBD2. The CDR3 spans 16 residues. CDR1 and CDR2 (germline): MNHNY, SVGAGI (reference sequence). The V gene end was trimmed by 6 bases and the J gene end by 5 bases; junction bases not matched to a gene: 8. The CDR3 protein is CASSSGLAGGPHEQYF. The CDR3, as DNA: TGTGCCAGCAGCTCCGGACTAGCGGGGGGGCCCCACGAGCAGTACTTC.

The genes are TRBV30 and TRBJ1-2; 7 bases map to TRBD1. The CDR3 has 15 residues. The germline V gene has CDR1 GTSNPN and CDR2 SVGIG (reference sequence). The V gene end was trimmed by 2 bases and the J gene end by 6 bases; junction bases not matched to a gene: 12. This CDR3 is CAWSLGGTVVHGYTF. CDR3 nucleotide sequence: TGTGCCTGGAGTCTAGGAGGGACAGTAGTCCATGGCTACACCTTC. Combining the CDR3 with reference TRBV30 and TRBJ1-2 gives the whole variable domain SQTIHQWPATLVQPVGSPLSLECTVEGTSNPNLYWYRQAAGRGLQLLFYSVGIGQISSEVPQNLSASRPQDRQFILSSKKLLLSDSGFYLCAWSLGGTVVHGYTFGSGTRLTVV.

The chain combines TRBV27 with TRBJ2-6; 9 bases line up with TRBD1. Looked up from germline, CDR1 is MNHEY and CDR2 is SMNVEV (reference sequence). V gave up 4 bases and J gave up 0 bases; unmatched junction bases: 7. The CDR3 extends over 18 amino acids. CDR3 loop: CASSWRTGANSGANVLTF. The CDR3 DNA sequence: TGTGCCAGCAGTTGGAGGACAGGGGCGAACTCTGGGGCCAACGTCCTGACTTTC.

A note on this clone: This sample also contains other DNA sequences that code for the same CDR3. This sequence joins TRBV6-5 and TRBJ1-3, with TRBD1 as a possible D gene (5 bases). The length of the CDR3 is 15 residues. CDR1 MNHEY and CDR2 SVGAGI come from the germline V gene. Trimming shortened V by 3 bases and J by 0 bases, and 9 bases separated the two germline ends. The CDR3 nucleotides read TGTGCCAGCAGTTATGGGGGGAGCTCTGGAAACACCATATATTTT. Translating it yields CASSYGGSSGNTIYF.

This chain joins TRBV5-4 and TRBJ2-4; 11 nucleotides match TRBD2. V gave up 4 bases and J gave up 0 bases; unmatched junction bases: 3. This CDR3 has 16 amino acids. CDR1 is SGHNT, CDR2 YYREEE, per germline (reference sequence). The CDR3 region has the DNA TGTGCCAGCAGCAAAGGACTAGCGGGAGCCAAAAACATTCAGTACTTC. This encodes CASSKGLAGAKNIQYF.

The J gene is TRBJ2-5, the V gene TRBV7-2; 7 bases agree with TRBD2. The ends lost 4 bases at V and 5 bases at J; junction bases unmatched: 7. The CDR3 consists of 14 residues. Germline lookup yields CDR1 SGHTA and CDR2 FQGNSA. The DNA of the CDR3 is TGTGCCAGCAGCTGGACTAGATGGGTGGAGACCCAGTACTTC. Translation: CASSWTRWVETQYF.

V gene TRBV6-5 combines with J gene TRBJ1-1, with TRBD1 matching 8 bases. Trimming took 6 bases from V and 1 from J; bases not matched to a gene: 7. Per germline, CDR1 MNHEY and CDR2 SVGAGI. The CDR3 spans 15 residues. CDR3 loop: CASRRGQATNTEAFF. DNA for the CDR3: TGTGCCAGCAGGCGGGGACAGGCAACGAACACTGAAGCTTTCTTT.

About this clone: The sample contains more than one DNA sequence encoding this CDR3. The chain links TRBV10-3 to TRBJ2-7; 8 bases are a match to TRBD2. Trimming at V came to 5 bases and at J to 4 bases, leaving 1 base not matched to a gene. The CDR3 sequence is 12 residues long. Germline V gene lookup returns CDR1 ENHRY and CDR2 SYGVKD. The CDR3 nucleotides are TGTGCCATCAGTAGCGGGGGTTACGAGCAGTACTTC. It codes for CAISSGGYEQYF.

This chain uses TRBV28 with TRBJ2-2, with 10 bases aligning to TRBD2. In germline, CDR1 is MDHEN, CDR2 SYDVKM. Trimming took 4 bases from V and 7 from J; bases not matched to a gene: 12. This CDR3 spans 17 amino acids. CDR3 protein: CASSSPAAGGRIGELFF. DNA for the CDR3: TGTGCCAGCAGTTCCCCGGCAGCGGGAGGGCGGATCGGGGAGCTGTTTTTT.

The J gene is TRBJ1-2, the V gene TRBV15; perhaps TRBD1 as D (6 bases). The CDR3 totals 15 residues. V was pared by 5 bases and J by 7 bases, with 20 bases between. Germline assignment: CDR1 LNHNV and CDR2 YYDKDF (reference sequence). The CDR3 DNA sequence: TGTGCCACCAGCGCGGGAGGCCAACAGGGATCTGGCTACACCTTC. It is translated as CATSAGGQQGSGYTF.

The J gene is TRBJ2-5, the V gene TRBV5-1; D unresolved. Germline CDR1 and CDR2: SGHRS and YFSETQ. V gave up 2 bases and J gave up 5 bases, with 10 bases separating them. CDR3 length: 13 amino acids. The CDR3 here is CASSFGFLETQYF. In nucleotides, the CDR3 is TGCGCCAGCAGCTTCGGATTTTTGGAGACCCAGTACTTC.

V gene TRBV5-6 combines with J gene TRBJ2-7, with D perhaps matching TRBD2 (6 bases). Trimming left V 5 bases short and J 6 bases short, with 21 bases between. The CDR3 sequence is 15 residues long. Germline CDR1 is SGHDT and CDR2 is YYEEEE. CDR3 protein: CASREAGRGYREQYF. DNA of the CDR3: TGTGCCAGCAGGGAGGCCGGTCGGGGGTACCGCGAGCAGTACTTC. Complete variable domain (other parts from reference TRBV5-6 and TRBJ2-7): DAGVTQSPTHLIKTRGQQVTLRCSPKSGHDTVSWYQQALGQGPQFIFQYYEEEERQRGNFPDRFSGHQFPNYSSELNVNALLLGDSALYLCASREAGRGYREQYFGPGTRLTVT.

The genes are TRBV30 and TRBJ2-3, with 7 bases lining up with TRBD1. The V segment lost 0 bases and the J segment 1 base; nucleotides outside the gene matches: 4. Germline lookup yields CDR1 GTSNPN and CDR2 SVGIG (reference sequence). This CDR3 contains 15 residues. CDR3 sequence: CAWSVGQGGTDTQYF. The CDR3 bases are TGTGCCTGGAGTGTAGGGCAGGGGGGCACAGATACGCAGTATTTT.

The gene calls are TRBV7-9 and TRBJ2-3; 9 bases map to TRBD1. This CDR3 spans 17 amino acids. Trimming at V came to 1 base and at J to 15 bases, leaving 20 bases not matched to a gene. Per germline, CDR1 SEHNR and CDR2 FQNEAQ (reference sequence). This CDR3 reads CASSLETGGEVPLRFYF. The CDR3 coding sequence is TGTGCCAGCAGCTTAGAAACAGGGGGCGAGGTCCCCCTGCGTTTTTATTTT. Full variable domain (outside the CDR3, taken from reference TRBV7-9 and TRBJ2-3): DTGVSQNPRHKITKRGQNVTFRCDPISEHNRLYWYRQTLGQGPEFLTYFQNEAQLEKSRLLSDRFSAERPKGSFSTLEIQRTEQGDSAMYLCASSLETGGEVPLRFYFGPGTRLTVL.

The chain combines TRBV19 with TRBJ1-1; D call uncertain. This CDR3 contains 13 residues. V was clipped by 4 bases and J by 5 bases, with 11 bases between them. Germline CDR1 LNHDA, CDR2 SQIVND (reference sequence). The CDR3 sequence is CASSTVGWTEAFF. The CDR3 DNA reads TGTGCCAGTAGTACGGTAGGCTGGACTGAAGCTTTCTTT. Full variable domain (outside the CDR3, taken from reference TRBV19 and TRBJ1-1): DGGITQSPKYLFRKEGQNVTLSCEQNLNHDAMYWYRQDPGQGLRLIYYSQIVNDFQKGDIAEGYSVSREKKESFPLTVTSAQKNPTAFYLCASSTVGWTEAFFGQGTRLTVV.